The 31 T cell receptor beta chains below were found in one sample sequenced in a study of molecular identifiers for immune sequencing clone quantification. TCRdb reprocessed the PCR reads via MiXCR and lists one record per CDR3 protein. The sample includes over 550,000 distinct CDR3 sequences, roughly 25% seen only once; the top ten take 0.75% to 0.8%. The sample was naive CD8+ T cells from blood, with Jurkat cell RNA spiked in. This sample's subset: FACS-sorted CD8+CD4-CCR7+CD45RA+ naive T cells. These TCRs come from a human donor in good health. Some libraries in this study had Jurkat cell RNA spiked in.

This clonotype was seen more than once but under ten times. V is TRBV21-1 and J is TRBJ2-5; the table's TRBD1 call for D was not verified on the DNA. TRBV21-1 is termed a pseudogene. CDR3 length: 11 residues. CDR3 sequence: CATYPGETQYF. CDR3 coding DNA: TGTGCCACGTATCCGGGGGAGACCCAGTACTTC.

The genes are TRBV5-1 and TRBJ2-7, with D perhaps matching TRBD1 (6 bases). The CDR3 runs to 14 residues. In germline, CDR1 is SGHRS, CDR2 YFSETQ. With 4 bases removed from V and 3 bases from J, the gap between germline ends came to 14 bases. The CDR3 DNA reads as TGCGCCAGCAGCCCAGGGGACGGTTACTACGAGCAGTACTTC. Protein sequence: CASSPGDGYYEQYF.

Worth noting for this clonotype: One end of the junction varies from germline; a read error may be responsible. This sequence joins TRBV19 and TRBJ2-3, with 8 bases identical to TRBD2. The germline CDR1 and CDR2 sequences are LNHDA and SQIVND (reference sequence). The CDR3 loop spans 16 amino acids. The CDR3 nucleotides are TGTGCCAGTAGTATAGTGGCGGGGGGTCCCACAGGTACGCAGTATTTT. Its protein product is CASSIVAGGPTGTQYF.

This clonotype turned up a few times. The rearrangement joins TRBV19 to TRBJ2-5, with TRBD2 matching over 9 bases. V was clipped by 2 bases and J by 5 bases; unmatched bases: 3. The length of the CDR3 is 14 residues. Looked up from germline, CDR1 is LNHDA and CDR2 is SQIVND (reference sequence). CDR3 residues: CASSINGLAETQYF. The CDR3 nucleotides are TGTGCCAGTAGTATAAACGGACTAGCGGAGACCCAGTACTTC.

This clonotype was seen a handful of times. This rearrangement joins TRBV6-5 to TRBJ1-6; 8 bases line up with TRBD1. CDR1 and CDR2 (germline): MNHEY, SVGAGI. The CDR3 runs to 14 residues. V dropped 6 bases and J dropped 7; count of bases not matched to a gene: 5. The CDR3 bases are TGTGCCAGCAGATCCGGGACAGGAAATTCACCCCTCCACTTT. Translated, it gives CASRSGTGNSPLHF.

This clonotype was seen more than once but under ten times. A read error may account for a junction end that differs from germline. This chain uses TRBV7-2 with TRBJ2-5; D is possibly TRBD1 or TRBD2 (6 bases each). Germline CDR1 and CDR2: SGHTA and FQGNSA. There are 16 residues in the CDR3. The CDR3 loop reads CAGSLERGDFQETQYF. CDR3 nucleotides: TGTGCCGGCAGCTTAGAAAGGGGGGACTTCCAAGAGACCCAGTACTTC.

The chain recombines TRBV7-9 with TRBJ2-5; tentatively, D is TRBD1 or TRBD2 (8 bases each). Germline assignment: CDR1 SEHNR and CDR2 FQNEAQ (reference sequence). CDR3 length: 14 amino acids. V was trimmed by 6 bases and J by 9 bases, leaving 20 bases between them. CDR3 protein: CASSPQGAREAQYF. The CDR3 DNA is TGTGCCAGCAGTCCTCAGGGGGCGCGGGAGGCCCAGTACTTC. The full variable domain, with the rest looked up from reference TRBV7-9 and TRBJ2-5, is DTGVSQNPRHKITKRGQNVTFRCDPISEHNRLYWYRQTLGQGPEFLTYFQNEAQLEKSRLLSDRFSAERPKGSFSTLEIQRTEQGDSAMYLCASSPQGAREAQYFGPGTRLLVL.

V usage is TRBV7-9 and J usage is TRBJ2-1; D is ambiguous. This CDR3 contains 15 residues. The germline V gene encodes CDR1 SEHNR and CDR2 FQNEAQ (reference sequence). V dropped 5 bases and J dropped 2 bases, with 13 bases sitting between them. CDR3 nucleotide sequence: TGTGCCAGCAGCCCTGTAACTGGGGCCTACAATGAGCAGTTCTTC. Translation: CASSPVTGAYNEQFF.

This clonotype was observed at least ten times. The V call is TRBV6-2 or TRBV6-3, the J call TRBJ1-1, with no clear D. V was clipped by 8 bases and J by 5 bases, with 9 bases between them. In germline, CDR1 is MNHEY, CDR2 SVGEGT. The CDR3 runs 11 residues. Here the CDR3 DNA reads TGTGCCAGCGCTGAAAGTACTGAAGCTTTCTTT. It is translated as CASAESTEAFF.

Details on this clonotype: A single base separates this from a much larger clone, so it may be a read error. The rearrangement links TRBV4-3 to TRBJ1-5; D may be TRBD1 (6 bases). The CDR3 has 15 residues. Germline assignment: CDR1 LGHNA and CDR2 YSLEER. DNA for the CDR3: TGCGCCAGCAGCTCGGACAGCCACAGCAATCCGCCCCAGCATTTT. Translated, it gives CASSSDSHSNPPQHF.

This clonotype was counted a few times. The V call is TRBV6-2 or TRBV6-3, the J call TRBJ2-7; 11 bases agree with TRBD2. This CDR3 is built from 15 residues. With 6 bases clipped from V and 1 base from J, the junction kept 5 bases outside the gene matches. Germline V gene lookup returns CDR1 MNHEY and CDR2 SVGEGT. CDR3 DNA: TGTGCCAGCAGCCAAACTAGCGGGGGTTCCTACGAGCAGTACTTC. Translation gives CASSQTSGGSYEQYF.

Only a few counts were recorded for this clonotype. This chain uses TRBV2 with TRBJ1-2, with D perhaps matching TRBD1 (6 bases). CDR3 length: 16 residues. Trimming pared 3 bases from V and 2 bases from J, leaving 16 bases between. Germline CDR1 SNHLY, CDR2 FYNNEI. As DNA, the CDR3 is TGTGCCAGCAGTGACACACAGGACAGACTAAACTATGGCTACACCTTC. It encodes CASSDTQDRLNYGYTF. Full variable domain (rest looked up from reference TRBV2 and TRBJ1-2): EPEVTQTPSHQVTQMGQEVILRCVPISNHLYFYWYRQILGQKVEFLVSFYNNEISEKSEIFDDQFSVERPDGSNFTLKIRSTKLEDSAMYFCASSDTQDRLNYGYTFGSGTRLTVV.

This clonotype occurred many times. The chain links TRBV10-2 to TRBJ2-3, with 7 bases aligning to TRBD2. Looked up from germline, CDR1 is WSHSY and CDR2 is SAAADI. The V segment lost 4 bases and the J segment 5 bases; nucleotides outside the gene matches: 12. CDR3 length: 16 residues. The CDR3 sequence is CASSGPRASGVDTQYF. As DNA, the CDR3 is TGCGCCAGCAGTGGGCCCCGGGCTAGCGGCGTAGATACGCAGTATTTT.

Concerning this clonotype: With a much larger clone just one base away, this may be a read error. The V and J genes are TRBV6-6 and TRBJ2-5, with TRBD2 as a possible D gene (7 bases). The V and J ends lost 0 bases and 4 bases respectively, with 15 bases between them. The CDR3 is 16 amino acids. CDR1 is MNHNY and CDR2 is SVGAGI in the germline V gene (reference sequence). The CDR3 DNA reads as TGTGCCAGCAGTTACTCGACTGGGGGGGCGGGAGAGACCCAGTACTTC. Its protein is CASSYSTGGAGETQYF.

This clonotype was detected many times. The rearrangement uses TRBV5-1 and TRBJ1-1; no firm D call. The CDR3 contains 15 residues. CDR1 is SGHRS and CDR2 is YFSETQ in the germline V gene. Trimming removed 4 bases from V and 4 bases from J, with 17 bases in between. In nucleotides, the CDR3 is TGCGCCAGCAGCCCCGGCCTGGGAGGTATCACTGAAGCTTTCTTT. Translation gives CASSPGLGGITEAFF.

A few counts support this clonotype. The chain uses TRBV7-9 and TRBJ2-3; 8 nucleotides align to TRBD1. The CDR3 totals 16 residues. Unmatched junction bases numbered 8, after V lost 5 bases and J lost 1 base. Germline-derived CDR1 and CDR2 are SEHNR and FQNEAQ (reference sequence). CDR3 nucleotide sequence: TGTGCCAGCAGCCTGGGGTTGGGACAGGGCACAGATACGCAGTATTTT. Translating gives CASSLGLGQGTDTQYF.

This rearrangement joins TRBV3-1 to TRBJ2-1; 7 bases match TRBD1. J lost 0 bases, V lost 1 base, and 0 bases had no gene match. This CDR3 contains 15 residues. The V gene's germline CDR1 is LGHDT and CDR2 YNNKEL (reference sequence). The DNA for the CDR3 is TGTGCCAGCAGCCAAGGGGACAGCTCCTACAATGAGCAGTTCTTC. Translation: CASSQGDSSYNEQFF.

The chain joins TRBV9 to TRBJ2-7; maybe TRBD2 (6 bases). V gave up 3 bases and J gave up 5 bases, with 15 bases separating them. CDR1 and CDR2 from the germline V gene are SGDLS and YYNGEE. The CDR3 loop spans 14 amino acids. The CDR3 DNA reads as TGTGCCAGCAGCGCCGACCTACTAGCCCACGAGCAGTACTTC. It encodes CASSADLLAHEQYF.

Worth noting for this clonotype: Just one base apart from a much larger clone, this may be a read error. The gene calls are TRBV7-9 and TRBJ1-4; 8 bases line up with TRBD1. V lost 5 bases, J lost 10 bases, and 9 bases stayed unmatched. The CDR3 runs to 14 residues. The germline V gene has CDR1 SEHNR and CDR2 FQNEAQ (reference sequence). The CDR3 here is CASSPTGADGKLFF. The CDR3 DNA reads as TGTGCCAGCAGCCCGACAGGGGCTGATGGAAAACTGTTTTTT.

The CDR3 region has the DNA TGTGCCAGCAGTTTAATTTGGGGTAGCTCCTACGAGCAGTACTTC. This gives the protein CASSLIWGSSYEQYF. This chain links TRBV27 with TRBJ2-7; no clear D. CDR1 MNHEY and CDR2 SMNVEV come from the germline V gene (reference sequence). The V and J ends lost 2 bases and 0 bases respectively, with 11 bases between them. The CDR3 length is 15 residues.

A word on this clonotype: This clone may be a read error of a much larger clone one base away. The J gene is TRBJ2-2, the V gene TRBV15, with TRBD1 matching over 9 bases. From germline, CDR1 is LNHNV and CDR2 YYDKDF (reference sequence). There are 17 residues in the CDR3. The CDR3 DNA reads TGTGCCACCAGCAGAGTGTTGGACAGGGGATACACCGGGGGGCTGTTTTTT. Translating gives CATSRVLDRGYTGGLFF.

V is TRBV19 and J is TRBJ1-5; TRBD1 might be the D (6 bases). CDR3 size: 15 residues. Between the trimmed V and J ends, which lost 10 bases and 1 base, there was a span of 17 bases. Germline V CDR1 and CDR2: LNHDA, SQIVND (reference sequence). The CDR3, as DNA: TGTGCCACTAACCAGGGGTTTAGAAGCAATCAGCCCCAGCATTTT. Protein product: CATNQGFRSNQPQHF. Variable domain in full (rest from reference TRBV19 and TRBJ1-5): DGGITQSPKYLFRKEGQNVTLSCEQNLNHDAMYWYRQDPGQGLRLIYYSQIVNDFQKGDIAEGYSVSREKKESFPLTVTSAQKNPTAFYLCATNQGFRSNQPQHFGDGTRLSIL.

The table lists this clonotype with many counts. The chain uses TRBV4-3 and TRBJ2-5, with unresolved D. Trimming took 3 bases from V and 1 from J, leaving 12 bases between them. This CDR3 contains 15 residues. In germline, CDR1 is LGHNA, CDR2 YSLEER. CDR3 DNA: TGCGCCAGCAGCCAGAGTTCAGGAGTCCAAGAGACCCAGTACTTC. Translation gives CASSQSSGVQETQYF.

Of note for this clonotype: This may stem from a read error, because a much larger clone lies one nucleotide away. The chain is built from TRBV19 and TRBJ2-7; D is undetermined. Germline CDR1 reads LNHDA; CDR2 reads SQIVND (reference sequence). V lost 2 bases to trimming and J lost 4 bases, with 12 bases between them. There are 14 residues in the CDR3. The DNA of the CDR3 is TGTGCCAGTAGTATAACGGACGAAGGTTACGAGCAGTACTTC. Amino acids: CASSITDEGYEQYF.

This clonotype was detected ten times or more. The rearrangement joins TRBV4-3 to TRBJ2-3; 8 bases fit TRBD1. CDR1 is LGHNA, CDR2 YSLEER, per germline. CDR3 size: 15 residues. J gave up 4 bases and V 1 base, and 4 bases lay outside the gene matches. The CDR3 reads CASSQGTGIPDTQYF. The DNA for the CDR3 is TGCGCCAGCAGCCAAGGGACAGGGATCCCAGATACGCAGTATTTT.

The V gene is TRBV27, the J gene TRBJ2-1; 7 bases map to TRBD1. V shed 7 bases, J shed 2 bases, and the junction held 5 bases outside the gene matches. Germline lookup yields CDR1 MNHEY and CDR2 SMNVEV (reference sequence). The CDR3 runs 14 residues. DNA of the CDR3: TGTGCCAGCACCCAACAGGGGACCTACAATGAGCAGTTCTTC. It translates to CASTQQGTYNEQFF.

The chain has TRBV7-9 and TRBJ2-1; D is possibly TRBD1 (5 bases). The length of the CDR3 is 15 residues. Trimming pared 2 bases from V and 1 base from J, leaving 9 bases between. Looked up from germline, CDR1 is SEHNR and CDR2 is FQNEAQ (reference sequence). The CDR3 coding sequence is TGTGCCAGCAGCTTAAACCAGGGTTCCTACAATGAGCAGTTCTTC. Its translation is CASSLNQGSYNEQFF. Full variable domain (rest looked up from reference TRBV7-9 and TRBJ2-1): DTGVSQNPRHKITKRGQNVTFRCDPISEHNRLYWYRQTLGQGPEFLTYFQNEAQLEKSRLLSDRFSAERPKGSFSTLEIQRTEQGDSAMYLCASSLNQGSYNEQFFGPGTRLTVL.

The CDR3: CASSPELTGGGYEQYF. CDR3 DNA sequence: TGCGCCAGCAGCCCGGAACTGACAGGGGGCGGCTACGAGCAGTACTTC. The J gene is TRBJ2-7, the V gene TRBV5-1; 10 bases map to TRBD1. The CDR3 sequence is 16 residues long. Germline trimming cut 4 bases from V and 3 bases from J; bases unmatched to any gene: 10. Germline-derived CDR1 and CDR2 are SGHRS and YFSETQ.

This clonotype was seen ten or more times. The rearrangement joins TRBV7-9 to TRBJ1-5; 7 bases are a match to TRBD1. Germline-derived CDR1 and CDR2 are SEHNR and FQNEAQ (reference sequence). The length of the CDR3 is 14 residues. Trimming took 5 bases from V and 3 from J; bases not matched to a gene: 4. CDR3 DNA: TGTGCCAGCAGCAAGACAGGGAACAATCAGCCCCAGCATTTT. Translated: CASSKTGNNQPQHF.

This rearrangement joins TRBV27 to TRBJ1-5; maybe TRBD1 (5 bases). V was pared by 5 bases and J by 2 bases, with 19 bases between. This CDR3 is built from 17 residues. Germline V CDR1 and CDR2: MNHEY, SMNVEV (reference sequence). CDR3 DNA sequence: TGTGCCAGCAGTGCCTACGGGACGGGCTATGGCAATCAGCCCCAGCATTTT. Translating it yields CASSAYGTGYGNQPQHF.

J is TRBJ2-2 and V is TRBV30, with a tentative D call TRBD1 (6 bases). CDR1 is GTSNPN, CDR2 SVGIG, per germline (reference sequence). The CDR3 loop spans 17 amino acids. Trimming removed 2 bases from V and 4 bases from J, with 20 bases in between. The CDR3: CAWSKGQRSVSTGELFF. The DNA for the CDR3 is TGTGCCTGGAGTAAAGGACAGAGATCGGTGAGCACCGGGGAGCTGTTTTTT.